This T cell receptor (beta chain) stems from a study of beta chain features in type 1 diabetes. J gave up 2 bases and V 3 bases, and 3 bases lay outside the gene matches. The germline V gene has CDR1 SQVTM and CDR2 ANQGSEA. The CDR3 length is 13 residues. This clone appeared a few times. Its antigen remains unidentified. Points from the study as a whole: Compared with healthy donors, patients appeared to share more similar naive, central memory and regulatory TCRB repertoires. Highly expressing activated T cells could be over-counted with a cDNA template.

TCRB transcripts that were expressed got sequenced, as all of the isolated RNA had been reverse transcribed. Deep immunoSEQ sequencing covered naive, central memory and regulatory T cell samples. Some clones are missing from TCRdb's copy, which holds only in-frame ones; the method was immunoSEQ multiplex PCR. This sample has 220,000 or so clones, with around 68% found just once. The J gene is TRBJ2-5, the V gene TRBV29-1; 7 bases match TRBD1. Sequencing was done on a sample of naive CD4+ T cells from blood. This TCR derives from a man aged 25-40 years in good health. The CDR3, as DNA: TGCAGCGTTGACTGGGGACAGCAAGAGACCCAGTACTTC. Translation: CSVDWGQQETQYF.